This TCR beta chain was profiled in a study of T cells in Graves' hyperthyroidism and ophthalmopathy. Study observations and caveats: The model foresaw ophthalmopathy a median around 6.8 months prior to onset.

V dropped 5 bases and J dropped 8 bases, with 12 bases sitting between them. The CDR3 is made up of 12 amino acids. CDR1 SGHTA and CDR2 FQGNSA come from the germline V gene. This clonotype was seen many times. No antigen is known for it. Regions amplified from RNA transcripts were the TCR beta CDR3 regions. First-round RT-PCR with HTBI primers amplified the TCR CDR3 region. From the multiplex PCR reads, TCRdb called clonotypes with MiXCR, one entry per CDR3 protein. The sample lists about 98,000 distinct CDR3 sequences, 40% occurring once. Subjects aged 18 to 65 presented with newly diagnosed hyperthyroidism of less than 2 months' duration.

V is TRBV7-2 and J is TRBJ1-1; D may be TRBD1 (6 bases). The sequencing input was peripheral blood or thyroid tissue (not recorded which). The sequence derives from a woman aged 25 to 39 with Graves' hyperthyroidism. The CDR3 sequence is CASSLRQVEAFF. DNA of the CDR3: TGTGCCAGCAGCCTCCGACAGGTGGAAGCTTTCTTT.